This TCR beta chain was documented in a study of T cells after posttransplantation cyclophosphamide. Turning to this clone: What it recognizes is unknown.

The V segment lost 5 bases and the J segment 1 base; nucleotides outside the gene matches: 4. This CDR3 has 15 residues. Looked up from germline, CDR1 is SGHTA and CDR2 is FQGNSA. Cells defined as naive were viable CD3+CD4+ or CD3+CD8+ and CCR7+CD45RA+CD45RO-CD95-CD27+CD28+. This related bone marrow graft donor gave peripheral blood on the day of marrow donation. Assay: immunoSEQ multiplex PCR; the TCRdb copy retains only in-frame clones and omits some. The sample includes some 20,000 clones, about 97% of them seen just once. Study results and caveats: Skin or GI-infiltrating T cells shared few TRB sequences with blood. Recipient CMV seropositivity and CMV reactivation strongly tracked TRB clonality. Donor CD8+ memory clones often dominated recipient blood repertoires at later times.

This clonotype originated in a man between 50 and 59 years old in good health, CMV-negative, and a related stem cell transplant donor. Sequencing was performed on naive CD4+ T cells sorted from PBMCs. The V and J genes are TRBV7-2 and TRBJ2-3; 9 bases are shared with TRBD2. The CDR3 protein is CASSLGLARTDTQYF. The CDR3 DNA reads as TGTGCCAGCAGCCTAGGACTAGCGCGCACAGATACGCAGTATTTT.